Below are 30 T cell receptor beta chains sequenced from a single sample in a study of CD8+CD57+ T cells in acquired aplastic anemia. Profiling that covered TCR beta VDJ and CDR3 relied on genomic DNA as its template. TCRdb re-called the reads with MiXCR, one entry per CDR3 protein. The profile shows approximately 190,000 distinct CDR3 sequences, 48% of them singletons. Sequencing involved patients with CD8+CD57+ cell expansion previously shown by flow cytometry. Material for sequencing was sorted CD4+, CD8+, or CD8+CD57+ T cells (not recorded which) from PBMCs. The receptors derive from a human donor with aplastic anemia.

Comment on this clonotype: A much larger clone differs by one base, so this may be a read error. V gene TRBV6-5 combines with J gene TRBJ2-2; D remains unclear. V was trimmed by 6 bases and J by 5 bases, leaving 13 bases between them. CDR1 and CDR2 (germline): MNHEY, SVGAGI. CDR3 length: 14 residues. The CDR3, as DNA: TGTGCCAGCAGACTCGACGGAATAACCGGGGAGCTGTTTTTT. It is translated as CASRLDGITGELFF.

This chain links TRBV7-9 with TRBJ2-7; 8 bases line up with TRBD1. Germline-derived CDR1 and CDR2 are SEHNR and FQNEAQ (reference sequence). V gave up 2 bases and J gave up 7 bases; unmatched junction bases: 7. The CDR3 covers 14 residues. The CDR3, as DNA: TGTGCCAGCAGCTTAACAGGGGGGCCCTGGGAGCAGTACTTC. Amino acids: CASSLTGGPWEQYF.

This clonotype was picked up many times. This chain uses TRBV7-9 with TRBJ1-2; no definite D call. The V gene lost 2 bases and the J gene lost 4 bases, with 5 bases spanning the gap. CDR1 is SEHNR and CDR2 is FQNEAQ in the germline V gene (reference sequence). The CDR3 is made up of 12 amino acids. CDR3 bases: TGTGCCAGCAGCTTAAGTTCCTATGGCTACACCTTC. Translation gives CASSLSSYGYTF.

The table lists this clonotype with many counts. The chain carries TRBV2 and TRBJ2-5; TRBD2 is a possible D gene (6 bases). This CDR3 spans 12 amino acids. The V end was cut by 8 bases, the J end by 3 bases, with 10 bases between. Germline assignment: CDR1 SNHLY and CDR2 FYNNEI. CDR3 sequence: CASGGTEETQYF. In DNA, the CDR3 is TGTGCCAGCGGGGGGACGGAAGAGACCCAGTACTTC.

The J gene is TRBJ2-1, the V gene TRBV24-1; 10 bases are a match to TRBD1. The trim removed 3 bases at V and 7 bases at J, leaving 5 bases unmatched. The CDR3 consists of 15 residues. Germline V gives CDR1 KGHDR, CDR2 SFDVKD. The CDR3 DNA is TGTGCCACCAGTGATCGACAGGGGGCTGCGAATGAGCAGTTCTTC. Translated, it gives CATSDRQGAANEQFF.

V is TRBV20-1 and J is TRBJ1-2, with 8 bases fitting TRBD1. The V gene end was trimmed by 6 bases and the J gene end by 7 bases; junction bases not matched to a gene: 7. The CDR3 runs 12 residues. CDR1 and CDR2 (germline): DFQATT, SNEGSKA (reference sequence). This CDR3 is CSARGQGAGYTF. The CDR3 nucleotides are TGCAGTGCCCGAGGACAGGGAGCTGGCTACACCTTC.

The chain carries TRBV15 and TRBJ1-2; D gene ambiguous. The V end lost 5 bases, the J end lost 2 bases, and 12 bases lay between the germline ends. In germline, CDR1 is LNHNV, CDR2 YYDKDF (reference sequence). CDR3 length: 14 amino acids. The CDR3, as DNA: TGTGCCACCAGCCCTAAAACAGAGAACTATGGCTACACCTTC. Amino acids: CATSPKTENYGYTF. Filled out from reference TRBV15 and TRBJ1-2, the complete variable domain reads DAMVIQNPRYQVTQFGKPVTLSCSQTLNHNVMYWYQQKSSQAPKLLFHYYDKDFNNEADTPDNFQSRRPNTSFCFLDIRSPGLGDTAMYLCATSPKTENYGYTFGSGTRLTVV.

The genes are TRBV7-9 and TRBJ1-1; D is possibly TRBD1 (6 bases). This CDR3 has 14 amino acids. The germline CDR1 and CDR2 sequences are SEHNR and FQNEAQ (reference sequence). Deletions cut 5 bases from V and 6 bases from J, with 16 bases between. CDR3 sequence reads: CASSIVAGDSEAFF. CDR3 bases: TGTGCCAGCAGCATTGTCGCAGGGGATTCTGAAGCTTTCTTT.

This clonotype was picked up many times. J is TRBJ1-1 and V is TRBV25-1; possible D gene TRBD1, 5 bases. V lost 3 bases and J lost 4, with 9 bases in between. The CDR3 totals 13 residues. Germline CDR1 is MGHDK and CDR2 is SYGVNS. The CDR3 DNA sequence: TGTGCCAGCAGTGAGGGGACTATCACTGAAGCTTTCTTT. Translation gives CASSEGTITEAFF. The variable domain in full, with the rest retrieved from reference TRBV25-1 and TRBJ1-1, is EADIYQTPRYLVIGTGKKITLECSQTMGHDKMYWYQQDPGMELHLIHYSYGVNSTEKGDLSSESTVSRIRTEHFPLTLESARPSHTSQYLCASSEGTITEAFFGQGTRLTVV.

The chain links TRBV5-1 to TRBJ2-5, with TRBD2 matching over 11 bases. The CDR3 has 19 amino acids. The germline V gene encodes CDR1 SGHRS and CDR2 YFSETQ. Germline trimming cut 0 bases from V and 0 bases from J; bases unmatched to any gene: 10. The CDR3 DNA follows: TGCGCCAGCAGCTTGGAGTGGCTAGCGGGGGGATGGTACCAAGAGACCCAGTACTTC. Amino acids: CASSLEWLAGGWYQETQYF.

About this clonotype: The DNA is omitted, as the CDR3 cannot be located on it reliably, and the CDR3 follows TCRdb's listing. V gene TRBV10-3 combines with J gene TRBJ2-7; the listed D gene, TRBD1, was not tested against the DNA. The germline V gene encodes CDR1 ENHRY and CDR2 SYGVKD. From its first to its last residue, the CDR3 has 20 amino acids. The CDR3 reads CAVMTAMYFCASSERTEQYF.

This clonotype was counted ten times or more. This chain connects TRBV9 to TRBJ1-6; the D is unclear. V dropped 0 bases and J dropped 4 bases, with 5 bases sitting between them. Germline loops: CDR1 SGDLS, CDR2 YYNGEE. The CDR3 loop spans 14 amino acids. The chain's CDR3 is CASSVEVYNSPLHF. The CDR3 DNA reads TGTGCCAGCAGCGTAGAGGTTTATAATTCACCCCTCCACTTT.

This clonotype was seen at least ten times. In DNA, the CDR3 is TGCGCCAGCAGTGCATTCACCGGGGAGCTGTTTTTT. This gives the protein CASSAFTGELFF. This chain uses TRBV10-1 with TRBJ2-2; unclear D gene. Looked up from germline, CDR1 is WNHNN and CDR2 is SYGVQD (reference sequence). CDR3 length equals 12 residues. The V end lost 4 bases, the J end lost 4 bases, and 4 bases lay between the germline ends.

The chain uses TRBV10-3 and TRBJ2-1; the match to TRBD2 covers 9 bases. CDR1 and CDR2 from the germline V gene are ENHRY and SYGVKD. The length of the CDR3 is 14 residues. Trimming at V came to 4 bases and at J to 7 bases, leaving 5 bases not matched to a gene. The chain's CDR3 is CAISVRGGANEQFF. CDR3 coding DNA: TGTGCCATCAGTGTCCGCGGGGGGGCAAATGAGCAGTTCTTC.

The gene calls are TRBV12-3 or TRBV12-4 and TRBJ2-2; 11 bases are shared with TRBD1. The CDR3 sequence is 15 residues long. The trim removed 10 bases at V and 4 bases at J, leaving 8 bases unmatched. The CDR3 DNA reads TGTGCCACGAGGGGACAGGGGGTCAGCACCGGGGAGCTGTTTTTT. Its translation: CATRGQGVSTGELFF.

Comments on this clonotype: The germline gene is not matched at one end of the junction; a read error may be the cause. The chain couples TRBV2 to TRBJ2-1; a possible D gene is TRBD1 (6 bases). The CDR3 has 15 amino acids. Germline-derived CDR1 and CDR2 are SNHLY and FYNNEI. DNA for the CDR3: TGTGCCAGCAGTGACTTCAACAGGGCGGACAATGAGCAGTCCTTC. The encoded protein is CASSDFNRADNEQSF.

This clonotype has a count of ten or more. This chain connects TRBV19 to TRBJ2-3, with 10 bases identical to TRBD1. The J segment lost 6 bases and the V segment lost 5 bases, leaving 8 bases of the junction unmatched. The CDR3 totals 15 residues. Germline V gene sequence: CDR1 LNHDA, CDR2 SQIVND (reference sequence). This chain's CDR3 is CASSGGQGVADTQYF. The CDR3 region has the DNA TGTGCCAGTAGTGGAGGACAGGGGGTTGCGGATACGCAGTATTTT.

As regards this clonotype: A much larger clone differs by one base, so this may be a read error. The gene calls are TRBV25-1 and TRBJ2-5; TRBD1 matches at 7 bases. Germline lookup yields CDR1 MGHDK and CDR2 SYGVNS. J was trimmed by 2 bases and V by 6 bases; bases with no gene match: 12. There are 16 residues in the CDR3. The DNA of the CDR3 is TGTGCCAGCAGCCAAGTTGCCGGGACAGAGCAAGAGACCCAGTACTTC. It encodes CASSQVAGTEQETQYF.

In this sample, this clonotype turned up many times. The chain uses TRBV19 and TRBJ2-1; no clear D. The CDR3 runs 13 residues. Germline V lookup: CDR1 LNHDA, CDR2 SQIVND (reference sequence). Trimming took 4 bases from V and 6 from J, leaving 10 bases between them. This chain's CDR3 is CASSTELSNEQFF. The CDR3, as DNA: TGTGCCAGTAGTACAGAACTAAGCAATGAGCAGTTCTTC.

This clonotype was detected only a few times. A much larger clone sits a single nucleotide away, making a read error possible. This rearrangement joins TRBV19 to TRBJ2-5; D possibly corresponds to TRBD1 (5 bases). V gave up 6 bases and J gave up 7 bases, with 18 bases separating them. This CDR3 comprises 14 residues. In germline, CDR1 is LNHDA, CDR2 SQIVND (reference sequence). The CDR3: CASSRTYPVGTQYF. Here the CDR3 DNA reads TGTGCCAGTAGCCGGACATATCCGGTCGGGACCCAGTACTTC. Full variable domain (missing parts from reference TRBV19 and TRBJ2-5): DGGITQSPKYLFRKEGQNVTLSCEQNLNHDAMYWYRQDPGQGLRLIYYSQIVNDFQKGDIAEGYSVSREKKESFPLTVTSAQKNPTAFYLCASSRTYPVGTQYFGPGTRLLVL.

This chain uses TRBV2 with TRBJ1-6, with no clear D. This CDR3 has 14 residues. The V end lost 7 bases, the J end lost 0 bases, and 7 bases lay between the germline ends. Germline CDR1 SNHLY, CDR2 FYNNEI. The CDR3, as DNA: TGTGCCAGCAATTGGAACTCCTATAATTCACCCCTCCACTTT. It yields the protein CASNWNSYNSPLHF.

This clonotype was found many times. The chain combines TRBV7-3 with TRBJ2-1; TRBD2 aligns across 8 bases. The CDR3 loop spans 14 amino acids. The V segment lost 5 bases and the J segment 5 bases; nucleotides outside the gene matches: 5. The V gene's germline CDR1 is SGHTA and CDR2 FQGTGA. For the CDR3, the DNA is TGTGCCAGCAGCCCGACTAGCGCCCACAATGAGCAGTTCTTC. Protein product: CASSPTSAHNEQFF.

This clonotype was picked up a small number of times. The chain carries TRBV10-3 and TRBJ1-3; D unclear. The V gene's germline CDR1 is ENHRY and CDR2 SYGVKD. The CDR3 loop spans 13 amino acids. V lost 3 bases to trimming and J lost 7 bases, with 10 bases between them. This CDR3 reads CAISDPGGNTIYF. CDR3 nucleotides: TGTGCCATCAGTGACCCCGGCGGGAACACCATATATTTT.

CDR3 sequence: CASSAGQGAFGKLFF. The CDR3 DNA follows: TGTGCCAGCAGCGCGGGACAGGGGGCCTTTGGAAAACTGTTTTTT. The chain employs TRBV7-9 and TRBJ1-4, with TRBD1 identical over 12 bases. V dropped 5 bases and J dropped 10; count of bases not matched to a gene: 8. Germline V gene sequence: CDR1 SEHNR, CDR2 FQNEAQ (reference sequence). The CDR3 totals 15 residues.

This clonotype was observed many times. A much larger clone is a single base away; this may be a read error. The chain links TRBV24-1 to TRBJ2-3; D is undetermined. The V end was cut by 4 bases, the J end by 5 bases, with 6 bases between. This CDR3 contains 12 residues. Germline CDR1 reads KGHDR; CDR2 reads SFDVKD. The CDR3 here is CATSEEKDTQYF. The CDR3 region has the DNA TGTGCCACCAGTGAAGAGAAAGATACGCAGTATTTT.

The chain is built from TRBV19 and TRBJ2-2; 8 nucleotides match TRBD2. V lost 6 bases and J lost 3; bases outside the gene matches: 6. CDR1 is LNHDA, CDR2 SQIVND, per germline (reference sequence). This CDR3 is 15 amino acids long. The CDR3 is CASSGRASDTGELFF. DNA of the CDR3: TGTGCCAGTAGCGGGAGGGCCTCGGACACCGGGGAGCTGTTTTTT. Full variable domain (missing parts from reference TRBV19 and TRBJ2-2): DGGITQSPKYLFRKEGQNVTLSCEQNLNHDAMYWYRQDPGQGLRLIYYSQIVNDFQKGDIAEGYSVSREKKESFPLTVTSAQKNPTAFYLCASSGRASDTGELFFGEGSRLTVL.

Ten or more counts support this clonotype. Written as DNA, the CDR3 is TGTGCCAGCAACGTTGGGGCTTTCAGGGGAGGAGCTTTCTTT. It is translated as CASNVGAFRGGAFF. J is TRBJ1-1 and V is TRBV7-2, with D tentatively TRBD1 (6 bases). CDR1 is SGHTA and CDR2 is FQGNSA in the germline V gene. The CDR3 contains 14 residues. Trimming took 7 bases from V and 10 from J, leaving 22 bases between them.

The genes are TRBV20-1 and TRBJ1-4, with 7 bases that match TRBD1. CDR1 and CDR2 from the germline V gene are DFQATT and SNEGSKA (reference sequence). This CDR3 spans 13 amino acids. The CDR3 loop is CSGRTGANEKLFF. In DNA, the CDR3 is TGCAGCGGTCGGACAGGAGCTAATGAAAAACTGTTTTTT.

The CDR3 protein is CSAFLAGGHNEQYF. Here the CDR3 DNA reads TGCAGCGCGTTTCTAGCGGGAGGCCATAACGAGCAGTACTTC. The gene calls are TRBV29-1 and TRBJ2-7; 11 positions match TRBD2. Losses at the gene ends were 7 bases for V and 5 bases for J; bases not matched to a gene: 10. CDR3 length: 14 residues. Germline V lookup: CDR1 SQVTM, CDR2 ANQGSEA.

V is TRBV29-1 and J is TRBJ1-3, with 7 nucleotides matching TRBD1. CDR3 length: 13 residues. The germline gives CDR1 SQVTM, CDR2 ANQGSEA. After removal of 6 bases from V and 4 bases from J, the junction contained 6 bases not matched to a gene. The CDR3 is CSVDPGQGNTIYF. The DNA for the CDR3 is TGCAGCGTCGACCCGGGACAGGGAAACACCATATATTTT.